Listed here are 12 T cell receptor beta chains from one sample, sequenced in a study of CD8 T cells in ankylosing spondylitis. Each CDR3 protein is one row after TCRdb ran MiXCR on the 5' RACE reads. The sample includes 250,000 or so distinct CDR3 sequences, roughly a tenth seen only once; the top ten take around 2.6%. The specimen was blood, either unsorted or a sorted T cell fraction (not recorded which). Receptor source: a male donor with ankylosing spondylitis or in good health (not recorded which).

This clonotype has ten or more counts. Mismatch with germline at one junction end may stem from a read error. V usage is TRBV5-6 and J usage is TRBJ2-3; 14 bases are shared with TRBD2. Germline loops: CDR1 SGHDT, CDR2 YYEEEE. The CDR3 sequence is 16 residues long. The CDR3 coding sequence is TGCGCCAGCAGCTTGGGACTAGCGGGAGGCACAGATACGCAGTATTTT. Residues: CASSLGLAGGTDTQYF.

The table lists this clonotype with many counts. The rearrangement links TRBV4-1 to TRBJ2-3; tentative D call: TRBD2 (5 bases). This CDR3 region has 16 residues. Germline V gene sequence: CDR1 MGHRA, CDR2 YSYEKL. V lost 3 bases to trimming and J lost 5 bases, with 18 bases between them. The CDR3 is CASSHDYSSRGDTQYF. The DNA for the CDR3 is TGCGCCAGCAGCCACGATTATTCTTCCCGGGGAGATACGCAGTATTTT.

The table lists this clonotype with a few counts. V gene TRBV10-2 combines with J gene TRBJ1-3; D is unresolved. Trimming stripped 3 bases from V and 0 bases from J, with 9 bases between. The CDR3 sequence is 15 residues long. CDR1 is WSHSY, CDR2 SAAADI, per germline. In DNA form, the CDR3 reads TGCGCCAGCAGTGAAGAGTTCCTCTCTGGAAACACCATATATTTT. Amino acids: CASSEEFLSGNTIYF.

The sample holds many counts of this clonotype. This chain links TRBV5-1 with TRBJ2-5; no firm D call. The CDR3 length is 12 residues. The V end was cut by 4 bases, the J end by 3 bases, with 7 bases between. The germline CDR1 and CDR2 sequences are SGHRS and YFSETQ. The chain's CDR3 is CASSAAEETQYF. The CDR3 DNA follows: TGCGCCAGCAGCGCGGCCGAAGAGACCCAGTACTTC.

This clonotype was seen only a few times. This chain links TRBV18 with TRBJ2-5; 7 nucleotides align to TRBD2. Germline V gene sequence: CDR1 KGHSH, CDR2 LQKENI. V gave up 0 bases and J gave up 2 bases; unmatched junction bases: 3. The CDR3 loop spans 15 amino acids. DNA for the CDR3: TGTGCCAGCTCACCACCGAGCGGGGTTCAAGAGACCCAGTACTTC. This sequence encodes CASSPPSGVQETQYF.

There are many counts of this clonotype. The CDR3 protein is CASRPSGNTEAFF. The DNA of the CDR3 is TGTGCCAGCAGACCCTCGGGGAACACTGAAGCTTTCTTT. V gene TRBV6-2 or TRBV6-3 combines with J gene TRBJ1-1, with D uncertain. The CDR3 sequence is 13 residues long. Germline-derived CDR1 and CDR2 are MNHEY and SVGEGT. Deletions cut 6 bases from V and 1 base from J, with 9 bases between.

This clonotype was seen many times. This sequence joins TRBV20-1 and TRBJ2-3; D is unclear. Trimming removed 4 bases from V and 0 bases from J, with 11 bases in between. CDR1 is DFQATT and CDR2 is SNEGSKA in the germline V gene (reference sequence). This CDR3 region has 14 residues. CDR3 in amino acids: CSAKVTASTDTQYF. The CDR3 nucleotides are TGCAGTGCTAAGGTTACCGCTAGCACAGATACGCAGTATTTT.

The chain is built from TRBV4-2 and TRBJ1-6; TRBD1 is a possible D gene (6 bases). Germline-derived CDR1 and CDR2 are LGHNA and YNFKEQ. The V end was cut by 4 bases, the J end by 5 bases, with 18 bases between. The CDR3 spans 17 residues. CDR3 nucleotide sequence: TGTGCCAGCAGCCGACTCCAGGGGATTCAGGATAATTCACCCCTCCACTTT. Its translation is CASSRLQGIQDNSPLHF.

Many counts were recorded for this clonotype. CDR3: CASSPMDLQETQYF. In nucleotides, the CDR3 is TGCGCCAGCAGCCCAATGGACCTCCAAGAGACCCAGTACTTC. The chain is built from TRBV5-1 and TRBJ2-5; no clear D gene. Germline lookup yields CDR1 SGHRS and CDR2 YFSETQ. The V and J ends lost 4 bases and 1 base respectively, with 11 bases between them. The CDR3 length is 14 residues.

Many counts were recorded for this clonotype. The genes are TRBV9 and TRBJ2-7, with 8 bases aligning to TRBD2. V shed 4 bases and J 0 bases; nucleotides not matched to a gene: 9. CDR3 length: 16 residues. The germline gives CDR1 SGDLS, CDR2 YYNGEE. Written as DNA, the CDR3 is TGTGCCAGCAGCCCACTCGGGGGGGGAAGCTCCTACGAGCAGTACTTC. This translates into CASSPLGGGSSYEQYF.

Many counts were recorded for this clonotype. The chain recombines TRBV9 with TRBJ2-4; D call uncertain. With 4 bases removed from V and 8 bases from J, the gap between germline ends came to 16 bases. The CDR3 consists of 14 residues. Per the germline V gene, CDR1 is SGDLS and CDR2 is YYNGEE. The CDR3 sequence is CASSSLAGEDIQYF. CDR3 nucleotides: TGTGCCAGCAGCTCCCTGGCTGGTGAGGACATTCAGTACTTC.

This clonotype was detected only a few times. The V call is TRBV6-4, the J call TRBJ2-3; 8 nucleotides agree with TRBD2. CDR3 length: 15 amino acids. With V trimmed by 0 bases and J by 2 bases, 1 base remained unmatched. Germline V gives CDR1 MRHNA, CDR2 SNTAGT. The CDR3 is CASSDSSGATDTQYF. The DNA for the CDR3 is TGTGCCAGCAGTGACTCTAGCGGGGCCACAGATACGCAGTATTTT.